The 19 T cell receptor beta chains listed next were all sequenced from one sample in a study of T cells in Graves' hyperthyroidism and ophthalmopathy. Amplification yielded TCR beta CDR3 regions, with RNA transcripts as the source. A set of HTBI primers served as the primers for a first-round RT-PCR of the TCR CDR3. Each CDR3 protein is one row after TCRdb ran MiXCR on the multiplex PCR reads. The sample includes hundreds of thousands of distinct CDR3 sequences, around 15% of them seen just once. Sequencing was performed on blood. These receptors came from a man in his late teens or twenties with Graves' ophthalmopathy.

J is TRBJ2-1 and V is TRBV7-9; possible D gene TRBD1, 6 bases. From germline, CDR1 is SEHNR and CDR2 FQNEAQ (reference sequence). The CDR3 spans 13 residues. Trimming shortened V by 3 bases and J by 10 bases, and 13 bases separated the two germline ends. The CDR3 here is CASSFPGQGEQFF. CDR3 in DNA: TGTGCCAGCAGCTTTCCGGGACAAGGGGAGCAGTTCTTC.

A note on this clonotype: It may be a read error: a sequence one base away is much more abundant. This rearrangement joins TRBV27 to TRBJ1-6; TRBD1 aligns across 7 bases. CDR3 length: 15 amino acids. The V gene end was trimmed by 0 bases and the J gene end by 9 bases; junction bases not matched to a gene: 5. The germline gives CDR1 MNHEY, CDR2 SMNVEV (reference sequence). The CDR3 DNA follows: TGTGCCAGCAGTTTATCCTGGGACAGACGTTCACCCCTCCACTTT. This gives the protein CASSLSWDRRSPLHF.

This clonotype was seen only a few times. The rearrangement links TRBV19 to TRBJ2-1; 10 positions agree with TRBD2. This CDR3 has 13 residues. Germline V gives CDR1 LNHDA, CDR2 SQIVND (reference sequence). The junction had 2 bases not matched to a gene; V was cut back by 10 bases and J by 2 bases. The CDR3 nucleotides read TGTGCCATCGGGACTAGCGCCTACAATGAGCAGTTCTTC. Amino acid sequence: CAIGTSAYNEQFF.

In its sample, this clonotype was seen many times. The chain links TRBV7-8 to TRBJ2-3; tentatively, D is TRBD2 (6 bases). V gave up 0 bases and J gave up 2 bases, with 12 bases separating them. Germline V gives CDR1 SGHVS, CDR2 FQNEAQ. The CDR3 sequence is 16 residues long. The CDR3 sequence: CASSLASGRYTDTQYF. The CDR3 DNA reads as TGTGCCAGCAGCTTAGCCTCCGGGAGATACACAGATACGCAGTATTTT. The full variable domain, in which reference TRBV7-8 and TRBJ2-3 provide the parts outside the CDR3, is GAGVSQSPRYKVAKRGQDVALRCDPISGHVSLFWYQQALGQGPEFLTYFQNEAQLDKSGLPSDRFFAERPEGSVSTLKIQRTQQEDSAVYLCASSLASGRYTDTQYFGPGTRLTVL.

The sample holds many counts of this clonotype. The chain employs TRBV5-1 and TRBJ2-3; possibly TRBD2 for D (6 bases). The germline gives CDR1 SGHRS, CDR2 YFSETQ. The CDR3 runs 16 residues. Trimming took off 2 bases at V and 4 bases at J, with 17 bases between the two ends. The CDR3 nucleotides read TGCGCCAGCAGCTTTTACGGGGGAGCCCTCTCAGATACGCAGTATTTT. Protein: CASSFYGGALSDTQYF.

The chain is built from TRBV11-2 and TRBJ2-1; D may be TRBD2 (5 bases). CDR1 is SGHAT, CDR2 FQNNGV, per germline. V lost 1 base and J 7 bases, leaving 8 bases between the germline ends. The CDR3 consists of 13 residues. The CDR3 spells CASSLVWRNEQFF. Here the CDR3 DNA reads TGTGCCAGCAGCTTAGTTTGGAGGAATGAGCAGTTCTTC.

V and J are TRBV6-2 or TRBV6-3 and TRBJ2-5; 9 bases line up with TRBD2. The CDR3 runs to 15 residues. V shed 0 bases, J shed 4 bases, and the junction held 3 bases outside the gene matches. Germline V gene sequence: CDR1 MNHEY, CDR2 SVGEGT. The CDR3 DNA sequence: TGTGCCAGCAGTTACTCGGCGGGGGGGCTAGAGACCCAGTACTTC. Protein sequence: CASSYSAGGLETQYF.

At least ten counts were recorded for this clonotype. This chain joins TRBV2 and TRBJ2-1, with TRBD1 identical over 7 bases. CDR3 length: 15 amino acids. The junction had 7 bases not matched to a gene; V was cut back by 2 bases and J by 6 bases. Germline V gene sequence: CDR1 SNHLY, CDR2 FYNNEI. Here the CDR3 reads CASSERQGGGNEQFF. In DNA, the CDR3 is TGTGCCAGCAGTGAAAGACAGGGTGGGGGCAATGAGCAGTTCTTC.

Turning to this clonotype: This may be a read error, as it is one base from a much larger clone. The CDR3 DNA reads as TGTGCCAACAGTTACTCATTCTCTCCTAGATATGGCTACACCTTC. Protein product: CANSYSFSPRYGYTF. The rearrangement uses TRBV6-5 and TRBJ1-2; no reliable D call. The CDR3 consists of 15 residues. Germline CDR1 MNHEY, CDR2 SVGAGI.

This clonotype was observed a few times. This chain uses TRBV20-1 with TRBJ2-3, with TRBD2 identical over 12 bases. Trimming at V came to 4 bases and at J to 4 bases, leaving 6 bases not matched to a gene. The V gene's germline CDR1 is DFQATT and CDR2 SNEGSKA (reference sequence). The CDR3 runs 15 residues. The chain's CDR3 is CSAILAGGPADTQYF. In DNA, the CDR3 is TGCAGTGCTATTCTAGCGGGAGGGCCCGCAGATACGCAGTATTTT.

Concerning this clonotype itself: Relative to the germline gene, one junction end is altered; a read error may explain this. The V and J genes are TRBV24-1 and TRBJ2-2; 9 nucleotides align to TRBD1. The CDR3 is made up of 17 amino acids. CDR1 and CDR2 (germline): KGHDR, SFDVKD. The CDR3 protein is CATSDLAQGADTGEPFF. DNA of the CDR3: TGTGCCACCAGTGATTTGGCACAGGGGGCCGACACCGGGGAGCCGTTTTTT.

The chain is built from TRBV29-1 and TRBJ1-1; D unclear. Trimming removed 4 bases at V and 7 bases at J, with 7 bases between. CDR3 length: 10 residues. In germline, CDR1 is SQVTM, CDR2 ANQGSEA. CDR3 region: CSVATDEAFF. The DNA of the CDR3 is TGCAGCGTTGCAACTGATGAAGCTTTCTTT.

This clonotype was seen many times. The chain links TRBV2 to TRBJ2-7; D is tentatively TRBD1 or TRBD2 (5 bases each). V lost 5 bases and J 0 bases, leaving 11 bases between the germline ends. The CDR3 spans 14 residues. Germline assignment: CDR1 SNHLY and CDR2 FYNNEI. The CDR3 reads CASSRDQYSYEQYF. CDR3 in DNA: TGTGCCAGCAGTAGGGACCAATACTCCTACGAGCAGTACTTC.

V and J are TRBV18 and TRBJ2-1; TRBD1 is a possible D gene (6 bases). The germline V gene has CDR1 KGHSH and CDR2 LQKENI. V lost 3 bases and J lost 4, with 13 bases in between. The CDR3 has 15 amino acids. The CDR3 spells CASSPTTDRYNEQFF. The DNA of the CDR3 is TGTGCCAGCTCACCGACCACGGACAGATACAATGAGCAGTTCTTC. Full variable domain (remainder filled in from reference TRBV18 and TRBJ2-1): NAGVMQNPRHLVRRRGQEARLRCSPMKGHSHVYWYRQLPEEGLKFMVYLQKENIIDESGMPKERFSAEFPKEGPSILRIQQVVRGDSAAYFCASSPTTDRYNEQFFGPGTRLTVL.

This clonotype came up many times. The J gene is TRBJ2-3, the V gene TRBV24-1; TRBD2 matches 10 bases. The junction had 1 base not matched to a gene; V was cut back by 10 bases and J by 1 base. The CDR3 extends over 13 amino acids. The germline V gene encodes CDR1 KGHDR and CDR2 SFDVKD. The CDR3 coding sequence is TGTGCCACAGGGACTAGCGGCACAGATACGCAGTATTTT. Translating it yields CATGTSGTDTQYF.

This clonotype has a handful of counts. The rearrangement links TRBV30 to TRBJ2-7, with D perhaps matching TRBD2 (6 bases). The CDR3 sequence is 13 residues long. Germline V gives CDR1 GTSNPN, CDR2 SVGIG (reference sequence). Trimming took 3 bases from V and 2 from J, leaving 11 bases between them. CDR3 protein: CAWSGRAAYEQYF. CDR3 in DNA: TGTGCCTGGAGCGGGAGAGCTGCCTACGAGCAGTACTTC.

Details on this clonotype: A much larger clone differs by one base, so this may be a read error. CDR3 protein: CASSSGWASVDTQYF. The CDR3 bases are TGTGCCAGCAGTTCAGGGTGGGCTAGCGTCGATACGCAGTATTTT. The chain uses TRBV27 and TRBJ2-3; the D gene is possibly TRBD2 (6 bases). Germline V gives CDR1 MNHEY, CDR2 SMNVEV (reference sequence). The CDR3 spans 15 residues. V was trimmed by 4 bases and J by 6 bases, leaving 17 bases between them.

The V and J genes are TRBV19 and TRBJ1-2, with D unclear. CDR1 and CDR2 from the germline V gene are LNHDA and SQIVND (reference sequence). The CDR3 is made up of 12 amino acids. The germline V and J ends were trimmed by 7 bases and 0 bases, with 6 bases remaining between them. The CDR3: CASMGTNYGYTF. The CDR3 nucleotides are TGTGCCAGTATGGGGACTAACTATGGCTACACCTTC.

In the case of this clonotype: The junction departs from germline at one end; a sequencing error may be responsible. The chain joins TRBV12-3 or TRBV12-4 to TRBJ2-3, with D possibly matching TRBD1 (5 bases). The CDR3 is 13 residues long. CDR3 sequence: CASSEQSTGTQYF. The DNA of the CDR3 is TGTGCCAGTAGTGAACAGAGCACAGGTACGCAGTATTTT.